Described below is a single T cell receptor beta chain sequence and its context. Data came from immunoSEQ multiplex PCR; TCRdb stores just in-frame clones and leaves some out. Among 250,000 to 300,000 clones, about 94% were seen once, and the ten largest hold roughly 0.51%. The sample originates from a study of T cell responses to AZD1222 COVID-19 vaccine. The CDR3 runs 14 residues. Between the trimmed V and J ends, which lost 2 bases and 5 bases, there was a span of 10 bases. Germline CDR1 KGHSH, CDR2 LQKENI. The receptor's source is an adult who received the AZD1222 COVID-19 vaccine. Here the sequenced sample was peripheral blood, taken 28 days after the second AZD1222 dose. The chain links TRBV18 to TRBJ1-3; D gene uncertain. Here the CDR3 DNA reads TGTGCCAGCTCACCAGGAGAGCCGCGAAACACCATATATTTT. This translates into CASSPGEPRNTIYF.